Listed here are 6 T cell receptor beta chains from one sample, sequenced in a study of cytotoxic CD8 clonotypes in ibrutinib-treated CLL. Assay: immunoSEQ multiplex PCR; the TCRdb copy retains only in-frame clones and omits some. This sample carries more than 10,000 clones, 81% of them seen once, and the ten largest clones take roughly 20%. Material: PBMCs, obtained at disease progression, from a patient treated with ibrutinib. These receptors originate from a human donor with chronic lymphocytic leukemia.

A word on this clone: This clone may be a read error of a much larger clone one base away. The chain combines TRBV11-2 with TRBJ2-1; 14 nucleotides line up with TRBD2. The CDR3 runs to 17 residues. V shed 5 bases and J 3 bases; nucleotides not matched to a gene: 6. CDR1 and CDR2 (germline): SGHAT, FQNNGV. The CDR3 loop is CASSLGLAGVGYNEQFF. The DNA for the CDR3 is TGTGCCAGCAGCCTGGGACTAGCGGGAGTGGGCTACAATGAGCAGTTCTTC.

V and J are TRBV5-1 and TRBJ2-3; 10 bases align to TRBD1. CDR1 SGHRS and CDR2 YFSETQ come from the germline V gene. CDR3 length: 16 residues. Trimming at V came to 0 bases and at J to 5 bases, leaving 6 bases not matched to a gene. The CDR3 DNA follows: TGCGCCAGCAGCTTGGGACAGGGGGCGACGGGAGATACGCAGTATTTT. It is translated as CASSLGQGATGDTQYF.

The V gene is TRBV2, the J gene TRBJ1-5, with D hard to call. Per germline, CDR1 SNHLY and CDR2 FYNNEI. This CDR3 has 14 amino acids. V was cut by 2 bases and J by 1 base, with 6 bases left in between. The CDR3 DNA follows: TGTGCCAGCAGTGAAATAAGGAGCAATCAGCCCCAGCATTTT. Its protein is CASSEIRSNQPQHF. Drawing the rest from reference TRBV2 and TRBJ1-5, the complete variable domain is EPEVTQTPSHQVTQMGQEVILRCVPISNHLYFYWYRQILGQKVEFLVSFYNNEISEKSEIFDDQFSVERPDGSNFTLKIRSTKLEDSAMYFCASSEIRSNQPQHFGDGTRLSIL.

This rearrangement joins TRBV28 to TRBJ2-1, with 7 bases matching TRBD2. V lost 2 bases to trimming and J lost 3 bases; unmatched junction nucleotides: 4. Germline V gives CDR1 MDHEN, CDR2 SYDVKM. The CDR3 contains 15 residues. CDR3 sequence (DNA): TGTGCCAGCAGTTTACCTAGCGGCTACTACAATGAGCAGTTCTTC. It codes for CASSLPSGYYNEQFF.

This clone has just a few counts. CDR3 nucleotides: TGTGCCATCAGGGGCGCGGGATCAAGGTCCGAGCAGTACTTC. Translation gives CAIRGAGSRSEQYF. This chain connects TRBV10-3 to TRBJ2-7, with D perhaps TRBD2 (6 bases). The germline CDR1 and CDR2 sequences are ENHRY and SYGVKD. Trimming shortened V by 6 bases and J by 6 bases, and 18 bases separated the two germline ends. The CDR3 is 14 amino acids.

This clone was counted a single time. The V gene is TRBV19, the J gene TRBJ1-2, with D unclear. The V gene lost 0 bases and the J gene lost 0 bases, with 5 bases spanning the gap. From germline, CDR1 is LNHDA and CDR2 SQIVND (reference sequence). The CDR3 is 14 residues long. CDR3 sequence reads: CASSIDRSNYGYTF. CDR3 DNA: TGTGCCAGTAGTATAGATCGATCTAACTATGGCTACACCTTC.